These 3 T cell receptor beta chains share one sample of origin, sequenced in a study of shared clonotypes between healthy human individuals. This table comes from immunoSEQ multiplex PCR, and its TCRdb copy is limited to in-frame clones, with some not included. The data contain hundreds of thousands of clones, roughly 70% of them singletons. Source material: memory CD4+ T cells sorted from blood. The subset is: CD45RA-negative fraction. All receptors come from a woman between 25 and 40 years old in good health.

The rearrangement links TRBV6-4 to TRBJ2-3; D not certain. Germline assignment: CDR1 MRHNA and CDR2 SNTAGT. V gave up 4 bases and J gave up 3 bases, with 11 bases separating them. The CDR3 has 14 residues. The CDR3, as DNA: TGTGCCAGCAGTGGAACGCACGAGACAGATACGCAGTATTTT. Protein product: CASSGTHETDTQYF.

This chain uses TRBV7-2 with TRBJ1-2; D is uncertain. The length of the CDR3 is 14 residues. The V gene lost 1 base and the J gene lost 6 bases, with 12 bases spanning the gap. Germline assignment: CDR1 SGHTA and CDR2 FQGNSA. The DNA for the CDR3 is TGTGCCAGCAGCTTAGGCAGTCAGAAAAATGGCTACACCTTC. Translation gives CASSLGSQKNGYTF.

With respect to this clone: Other DNA sequences in this sample translate to the same CDR3. The chain combines TRBV28 with TRBJ2-7; D is undetermined. CDR3 length equals 10 residues. Germline-derived CDR1 and CDR2 are MDHEN and SYDVKM. Trimming took 6 bases from V and 2 from J, leaving 2 bases between them. DNA for the CDR3: TGTGCCAGCAGCACCTACGAGCAGTACTTC. Encoded protein: CASSTYEQYF.